The 4 T cell receptor beta chains presented below share a single source sample, sequenced in a study of T cell responses to AZD1222 COVID-19 vaccine. Here immunoSEQ multiplex PCR was the method, and the copy in TCRdb shows in-frame clones only, minus some. The data hold more than 100,000 clones, with about nine tenths observed a single time. The sample was peripheral blood, taken on day 0 of AZD1222 vaccination. The source of these receptors is an adult in good health.

V usage is TRBV7-2 and J usage is TRBJ2-3; no definite D call. The CDR3 has 15 amino acids. V was cut by 1 base and J by 2 bases, with 10 bases left in between. Germline CDR1 and CDR2: SGHTA and FQGNSA. This chain's CDR3 is CASSLGVADTDTQYF. CDR3 in DNA: TGTGCCAGCAGCTTAGGGGTGGCAGACACAGATACGCAGTATTTT. The full variable domain, in which reference TRBV7-2 and TRBJ2-3 provide the parts outside the CDR3, is GAGVSQSPSNKVTEKGKDVELRCDPISGHTALYWYRQSLGQGLEFLIYFQGNSAPDKSGLPSDRFSAERTGGSVSTLTIQRTQQEDSAVYLCASSLGVADTDTQYFGPGTRLTVL.

The CDR3 region has the DNA TGTGCCAGCAGCTTATCGGGACTAGCGGTGCAGGAGCAGTTCTTC. Its protein is CASSLSGLAVQEQFF. This chain links TRBV7-9 with TRBJ2-1, with TRBD2 matching over 11 bases. Per germline, CDR1 SEHNR and CDR2 FQNEAQ (reference sequence). V dropped 2 bases and J dropped 10; count of bases not matched to a gene: 7. The CDR3 loop spans 15 amino acids.

This chain uses TRBV19 with TRBJ2-2; 9 nucleotides match TRBD1. Trimming cost V 9 bases and J 5 bases; bases outside gene matches: 10. Germline CDR1 and CDR2: LNHDA and SQIVND (reference sequence). The CDR3 sequence is 15 residues long. The DNA for the CDR3 is TGTGCCAGCTCCCGGGACAGGGTAGAGACCGGGGAGCTGTTTTTT. This codes for CASSRDRVETGELFF.

V gene TRBV6-2 or TRBV6-3 combines with J gene TRBJ2-7; the match to TRBD1 covers 9 bases. V lost 2 bases and J lost 3; bases outside the gene matches: 14. CDR3 length: 18 residues. The germline V gene encodes CDR1 MNHEY and CDR2 SVGEGT. This CDR3 reads CASSYPTWATDRGYEQYF. Here the CDR3 DNA reads TGTGCCAGCAGTTACCCGACATGGGCGACGGACAGGGGCTACGAGCAGTACTTC.